A selection of T cell receptor beta chains follows, all from one sample in a study of T-cell memory formation after mild COVID-19. TCRdb re-called the 5' RACE reads with MiXCR, one entry per CDR3 protein. This sample has about 410,000 distinct CDR3 sequences, with about 22% found just once. The source material was PBMCs or a T cell subset sorted from them (not recorded which). The receptors shown here come from an adult woman who had mild COVID-19 (a few samples of this study predate the infection). Cell type and time point are not known. CDR3s include the opening cysteine and the closing phenylalanine or tryptophan. Fields, in order: J gene, V gene, CDR3 length, CDR3 protein.

j_gene: TRBJ1-4; v_gene: TRBV11-2; len: 16; CDR3aa: CASSGTGGAKMEKLFF
j_gene: TRBJ2-3; v_gene: TRBV5-1; len: 19; CDR3aa: CASSLTGLSSKSRTDTQYF
j_gene: TRBJ2-1; v_gene: TRBV3-1; len: 14; CDR3aa: CASSLLDWNNEQFF
j_gene: TRBJ1-2; v_gene: TRBV12-3/TRBV12-4; len: 12; CDR3aa: CASSISGYGYTF
j_gene: TRBJ2-1; v_gene: TRBV29-1; len: 13; CDR3aa: CSVGTGVLNEQFF
j_gene: TRBJ2-1; v_gene: TRBV7-2; len: 16; CDR3aa: CASSLDRGLTYNEQFF
j_gene: TRBJ1-2; v_gene: TRBV3-1; len: 13; CDR3aa: CASSQDLVDGYTF
j_gene: TRBJ1-5; v_gene: TRBV20-1; len: 15; CDR3aa: CSAPGRGASNQPQHF
j_gene: TRBJ1-3; v_gene: TRBV6-2/TRBV6-3; len: 15; CDR3aa: CASRIMGRSGNTIYF
j_gene: TRBJ2-3; v_gene: TRBV2; len: 15; CDR3aa: CASRRTSGRTDTQYF
j_gene: TRBJ2-3; v_gene: TRBV20-1; len: 15; CDR3aa: CSARIGGRRTDTQYF